Listed below are T cell receptor beta chains from one sample, sequenced in a study of shared T cell receptors in the human thymus. Produced via immunoSEQ multiplex PCR; TCRdb's table is partial and in-frame only. The sample has 540,000 or so clones, 70% to 80% seen once. These data are also associated with another study on human thymus T cells.

Material for sequencing was thymocytes. The source of these receptors is a boy under two years old with a congenital heart defect. Each CDR3 is given with its conserved first and last residue. A D gene is named only where the DNA matches it firmly. A clone size is listed for some rows: how often the clone was seen (once, few, many), or a class if it is expanded.

D gene,V gene,J gene,clone size,CDR3 protein,CDR3 DNA
TRBD1,TRBV5-1,TRBJ2-2,NA,CASSRRGGQDNTGELFF,TGCGCCAGCAGTAGGAGAGGAGGACAGGACAACACCGGGGAGCTGTTTTTT
TRBD2,TRBV28,TRBJ2-3,NA,CASSLRASGSDTQYF,TGTGCCAGCAGTTTAAGGGCTAGCGGGAGTGATACGCAGTATTTT
TRBD2,TRBV2,TRBJ2-1,NA,CASRGKGLQAWWQFF,TGTGCCAGCAGAGGGAAGGGACTACAGGCTTGGTGGCAGTTCTTC
TRBD2,TRBV10-3,TRBJ2-1,NA,CAIGLAGGYNEQFF,TGTGCCATAGGACTAGCGGGAGGCTACAATGAGCAGTTCTTC
NA,TRBV5-4,TRBJ2-1,few,CASSLGPTRSNEQFF,TGTGCCAGCAGCTTGGGTCCTACGCGGTCCAATGAGCAGTTCTTC
TRBD2,TRBV30,TRBJ2-3,NA,CAWGTTGTQYF,TGTGCCTGGGGGACTACTGGTACGCAGTATTTT
NA,TRBV12-5,TRBJ2-3,NA,CASGLTSSTDTQYF,TGTGCTAGTGGACTTACTAGCAGCACAGATACGCAGTATTTT
TRBD2,TRBV4-1,TRBJ2-1,few,CASSQESGALSGRTHDNEQFF,TGCGCCAGCAGCCAAGAAAGCGGGGCGCTTAGCGGGAGGACCCACGACAATGAGCAGTTCTTC
TRBD2,TRBV15,TRBJ2-5,NA,CATSSLAALGETQYF,TGTGCCACCAGCAGTCTAGCGGCCCTTGGGGAGACCCAGTACTTC
NA,TRBV19,TRBJ2-2,once,CASSIPYTGGELFF,TGTGCCAGTAGTATCCCGTACACGGGCGGGGAGCTGTTTTTT
TRBD2,TRBV6-4,TRBJ2-7,NA,CASSYGLAGIEQYF,TGTGCCAGCAGTTACGGACTAGCGGGAATCGAGCAGTACTTC
TRBD1,TRBV5-4,TRBJ1-1,NA,CASSLARGLLQGENTEAFF,TGTGCCAGCAGCCTTGCGAGGGGGCTTTTACAGGGCGAGAACACTGAAGCTTTCTTT
NA,TRBV4-3,TRBJ2-1,NA,CASSQDTTYNLYNEQFF,TGCGCCAGCAGCCAAGATACGACTTACAATCTCTACAATGAGCAGTTCTTC
TRBD2,TRBV7-2,TRBJ2-1,NA,CASSLPSGRDEQFF,TGTGCCAGCAGCTTACCCAGCGGGAGGGATGAGCAGTTCTTC
TRBD1,TRBV28,TRBJ1-1,NA,CASSPRDRNTEAFF,TGTGCCAGCAGCCCTCGGGACAGGAACACTGAAGCTTTCTTT
TRBD1,TRBV2,TRBJ2-2,NA,CATRTGNTGELFF,TGTGCCACCAGGACAGGGAACACCGGGGAGCTGTTTTTT
TRBD1,TRBV6-6,TRBJ1-4,few,CASSYSIRDREEKLFF,TGTGCCAGCAGTTACTCTATCCGGGACAGGGAGGAAAAACTGTTTTTT
TRBD2,TRBV27,TRBJ2-2,NA,CASSLCVASGRAGPGELFF,TGTGCCAGCAGTTTATGTGTCGCTAGCGGGAGGGCCGGTCCCGGGGAGCTGTTTTTT
TRBD1,TRBV5-1,TRBJ1-1,NA,CASSLANGQGAMNTEAFF,TGCGCCAGCAGCTTGGCTAACGGACAGGGGGCGATGAACACTGAAGCTTTCTTT
NA,TRBV20-1,TRBJ2-3,NA,CSAREGSAQYF,TGCAGTGCTAGAGAGGGGAGTGCGCAGTATTTT
TRBD2,TRBV5-1,TRBJ2-5,few,CASSLGPRGGETQYF,TGCGCCAGCAGCTTGGGGCCCCGGGGGGGGGAGACCCAGTACTTC
TRBD2,TRBV5-6,TRBJ2-3,NA,CASSYLAGSSTDTQYF,TGTGCCAGCAGCTACCTAGCGGGCTCTAGCACAGATACGCAGTATTTT